Listed below are T cell receptor beta chains from one sample, sequenced in a study of cytomegalovirus exposure and HLA in healthy donors. The repertoire was sequenced with immunoSEQ multiplex PCR; TCRdb's copy has only in-frame clones and lacks some. The profile covers 250,000 to 400,000 clones, with about 85% appearing a single time and over 1% taken by the ten largest. The sequenced sample consisted of PBMCs. The receptors were sampled from a woman aged 25 to 39 in good health and CMV-seropositive. Each CDR3 is given with its conserved first and last residue. The D gene is left open where the match is weak. Where a row states a size, it is once, few, many or the class of an expanded clone; other rows omit it.

j_call d_call v_call clone_size cdr3_nt cdr3_aa
TRBJ1-1 . TRBV6-1 few TGTGCCACTAGAAGGGATTTCTACACTGAAGCTTTCTTT CATRRDFYTEAFF
TRBJ1-5 . TRBV15 once TGTGCCACCAGCAGGGACGGTAATCAGCCCCAGCATTTT CATSRDGNQPQHF
TRBJ1-1 . TRBV28 . TGTGCCAGCAGTTTGGCCCTCGAAGCTTTCTTT CASSLALEAFF
TRBJ1-5 . TRBV7-9 few TGTGCCAGCAGCTTTGGGGCAGGGAATCAGCCCCAGCATTTT CASSFGAGNQPQHF
TRBJ1-1 . TRBV5-6 . TGTGCCAGCCACCGGGGCCAGGTCCATATCATGAACACTGAAGCTTTCTTT CASHRGQVHIMNTEAFF
TRBJ1-2 TRBD1 TRBV2 . TGTGCCAGCAGCCATAACAGGGGGCGAAACACCTTC CASSHNRGRNTF
TRBJ2-1 TRBD1 TRBV11-3 . TGTGCCAGCAGCTTAGTGGGACAGGGGATCAATGAGCAGTTCTTC CASSLVGQGINEQFF
TRBJ1-2 TRBD1 TRBV15 many TGTGCCACCAGCAGAAGGGGGCAATATGGCTACACCTTC CATSRRGQYGYTF
TRBJ1-2 TRBD1 TRBV6-1 . TGTGCCAGCAGTCCGAGGGGACAGAGCAACTATGGCTACACCTTC CASSPRGQSNYGYTF
TRBJ2-2 . TRBV7-2 . TGTGCCAGCAGCTTAGCGGGGGGCAAGACCGGGGAGCTGTTTTTT CASSLAGGKTGELFF
TRBJ1-2 . TRBV4-3 . TGCGCCAGCAGCCAAGAGGTGGGAAGTTACAACTATGGCTACACCTTC CASSQEVGSYNYGYTF
TRBJ2-7 . TRBV2 . TGTGCCAGCAGGGGGGGACACGGACCCTACGAGCAGTACTTC CASRGGHGPYEQYF
TRBJ1-1 . TRBV9 few TGTGCCAGCAGCGTACTAGACAGCCAGACCTGGACTGAAGCTTTCTTT CASSVLDSQTWTEAFF
TRBJ2-7 TRBD2 TRBV7-3 . TGTGCCAGCAGCCTATCCCCGACTAGCGGCTACGAGCAGTACTTC CASSLSPTSGYEQYF
TRBJ1-1 . TRBV20-1 . TGCAGTGCGATATGGAAATCCTTCGCTTTCTTT CSAIWKSFAFF
TRBJ2-1 TRBD2 TRBV19 . TGTGCCAGTAGTAGGGGCCTAGCGGGGTACAATGAGCAGTTCTTC CASSRGLAGYNEQFF
TRBJ2-3 . TRBV15 . TGTGCCACCAGCAGAGATGGGGTGGATACGCAGTATTTT CATSRDGVDTQYF
TRBJ1-2 . TRBV6-5 few TGTGCCAGCAGGCCCACGATAAACTATGGCTACACCTTC CASRPTINYGYTF
TRBJ2-3 . TRBV5-1 . TGCGCCAGCAGCCAAGGGGTTTCGGTGGGTAGCACAGATACGCAGTATTTT CASSQGVSVGSTDTQYF
TRBJ1-2 . TRBV11-2 . TGTGCCAGCAGCCCCGGACCCACGGGGGGTGGCTACACCTTC CASSPGPTGGGYTF
TRBJ2-3 . TRBV27 . TGTGCCAGCAGTTTCAGAGGTAGCACAGATACGCAGTATTTT CASSFRGSTDTQYF
TRBJ1-4 TRBD1 TRBV5-5 few TGTGCCAGCAGCTTGTGGACAGGAGAGACAACTAATGAAAAACTGTTTTTT CASSLWTGETTNEKLFF
TRBJ2-2 . TRBV7-6 . TGTGCCAGCAGCTCTAACACCGGGGAGCTGTTTTTT CASSSNTGELFF
TRBJ2-5 . TRBV5-4 . TGTGCCAGCAGCCCAACCCCGGGAGTTCAAGAGACCCAGTACTTC CASSPTPGVQETQYF
TRBJ1-5 . TRBV5-1 . TGCGCCAGCAGCCTGGATAGTTTTAGCAATCAGCCCCAGCATTTT CASSLDSFSNQPQHF
TRBJ1-5 . TRBV20-1 . TGCAGTGCTAATAGCAATCAGCCCCAGCATTTT CSANSNQPQHF
TRBJ2-5 TRBD1 TRBV4-3 . TGCGCCAGCAGCCAAGAGTTGACAGGGAAGTTGGAGACCCAGTACTTC CASSQELTGKLETQYF
TRBJ1-4 . TRBV5-6 . TGTGCCAGCAGCCCCATCGCTGGGAGCTATAATGAAAAACTGTTTTTT CASSPIAGSYNEKLFF
TRBJ2-1 TRBD2 TRBV9 . TGTGCCAGCAGCCCAGGACTAGCGGGTGGGATCTACAATGAGCAGTTCTTC CASSPGLAGGIYNEQFF
TRBJ2-7 . TRBV9 . TGTGCCAGCAGCGTAGCGTGGGAGGCAGACTACGAGCAGTACTTC CASSVAWEADYEQYF
TRBJ2-5 . TRBV5-4 . TGTGCCAGCAGCTTGAACAACTGGGAGACCCAGTACTTC CASSLNNWETQYF
TRBJ2-7 TRBD2 TRBV5-6 once TGTGCCAGCAGCCCAAGACTAGCGGGGTCCTCCTACGAGCAGTACTTC CASSPRLAGSSYEQYF
TRBJ2-3 . TRBV10-3 . TGTGCCATCAGTGCCTCTGGGAGCACAGATACGCAGTATTTT CAISASGSTDTQYF
TRBJ1-2 TRBD1 TRBV28 . TGTGCCATCCCGAGCGGACAGGCGTCTAACTATGGCTACACCTTC CAIPSGQASNYGYTF
TRBJ2-3 . TRBV9 . TGTGCCAGCGGGGACCCCTCAACTGGAGATACGCAGTATTTT CASGDPSTGDTQYF
TRBJ1-1 . TRBV28 . TGTGCCAGCACTAAGACAGGATCGAACACTGAAGCTTTCTTT CASTKTGSNTEAFF
TRBJ1-2 . TRBV9 . TGTGCCAGCAGCGCGACCGGGACATCTTTGCCCTATGGCTACACCTTC CASSATGTSLPYGYTF
TRBJ1-3 . TRBV9 . TGTGCCAGCAGCCCGAGGGTTTGGGGATCTGGAAACACCATATATTTT CASSPRVWGSGNTIYF
TRBJ1-1 . TRBV11-3 . TGTGCCAGCAGCTTAGCTAGGGGCGCTGAAGCTTTCTTT CASSLARGAEAFF
TRBJ1-1 . TRBV29-1 once TGCAGCGTTGATTTGGATGAAGCTTTCTTT CSVDLDEAFF
TRBJ1-5 . TRBV10-1 . TGCGCCAGCAGTGAGTGGGAGGCGAGAGGCCAGCATTTT CASSEWEARGQHF
TRBJ2-1 . TRBV5-1 once TGCGCCAGCAGCCTACGGGGTGATGAGCAGTTCTTC CASSLRGDEQFF
TRBJ1-3 . TRBV30 . TGTGCCTGGAGTGAACCGGTAAGCCCAGGAAAGGCTGGAAACACCATATATTTT CAWSEPVSPGKAGNTIYF